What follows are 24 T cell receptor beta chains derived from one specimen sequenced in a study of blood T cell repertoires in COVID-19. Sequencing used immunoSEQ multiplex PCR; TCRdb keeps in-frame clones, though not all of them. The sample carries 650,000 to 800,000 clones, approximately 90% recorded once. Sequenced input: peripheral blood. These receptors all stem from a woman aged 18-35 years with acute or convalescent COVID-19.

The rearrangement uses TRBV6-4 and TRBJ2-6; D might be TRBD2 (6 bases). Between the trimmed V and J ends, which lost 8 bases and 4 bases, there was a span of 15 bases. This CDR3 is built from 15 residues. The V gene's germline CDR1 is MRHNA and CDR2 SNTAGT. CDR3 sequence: CASSEGGTGANVLTF. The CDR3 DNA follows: TGTGCCAGCTCAGAGGGCGGGACGGGGGCCAACGTCCTGACTTTC.

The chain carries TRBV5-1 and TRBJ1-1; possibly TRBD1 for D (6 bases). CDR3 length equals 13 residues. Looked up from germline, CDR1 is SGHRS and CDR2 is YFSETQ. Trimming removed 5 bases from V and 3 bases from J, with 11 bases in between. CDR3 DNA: TGCGCCAGCAGGGGGACACTTGACACTGAAGCTTTCTTT. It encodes CASRGTLDTEAFF.

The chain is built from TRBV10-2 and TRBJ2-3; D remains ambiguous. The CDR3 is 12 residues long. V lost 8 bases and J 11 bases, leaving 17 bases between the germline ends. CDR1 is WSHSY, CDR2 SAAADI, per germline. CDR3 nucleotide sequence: TGCGCCAGCGCCCCGGTCAGGATAGAGCAGTATTTT. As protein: CASAPVRIEQYF.

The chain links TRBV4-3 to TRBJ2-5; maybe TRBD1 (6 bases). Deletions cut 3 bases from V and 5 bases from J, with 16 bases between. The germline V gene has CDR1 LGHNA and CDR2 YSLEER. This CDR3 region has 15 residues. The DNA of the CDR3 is TGCGCCAGCAGCCATCTCCGAGGGGGTTTGGAGACCCAGTACTTC. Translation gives CASSHLRGGLETQYF.

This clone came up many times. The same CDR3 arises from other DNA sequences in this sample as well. The chain's CDR3 is CASSEGGDSYGYTF. CDR3 sequence (DNA): TGTGCCAGCAGTGAGGGAGGAGACAGCTATGGCTACACCTTC. This chain connects TRBV6-1 to TRBJ1-2, with D perhaps TRBD1 (5 bases). V dropped 3 bases and J dropped 4 bases, with 12 bases sitting between them. Germline V gives CDR1 MNHNS, CDR2 SASEGT. There are 14 residues in the CDR3.

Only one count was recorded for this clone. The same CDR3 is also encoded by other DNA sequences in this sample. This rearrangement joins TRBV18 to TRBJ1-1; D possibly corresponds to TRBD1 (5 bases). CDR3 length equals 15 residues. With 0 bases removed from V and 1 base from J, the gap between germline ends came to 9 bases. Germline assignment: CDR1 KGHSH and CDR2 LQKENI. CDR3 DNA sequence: TGTGCCAGCTCACCACCGTCAGGGTCGAACACTGAAGCTTTCTTT. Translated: CASSPPSGSNTEAFF. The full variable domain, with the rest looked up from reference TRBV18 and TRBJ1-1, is NAGVMQNPRHLVRRRGQEARLRCSPMKGHSHVYWYRQLPEEGLKFMVYLQKENIIDESGMPKERFSAEFPKEGPSILRIQQVVRGDSAAYFCASSPPSGSNTEAFFGQGTRLTVV.

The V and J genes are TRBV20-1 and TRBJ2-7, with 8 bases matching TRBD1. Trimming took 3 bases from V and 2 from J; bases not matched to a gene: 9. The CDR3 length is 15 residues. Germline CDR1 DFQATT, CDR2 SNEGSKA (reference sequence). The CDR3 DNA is TGCAGTGCTAGTAGACAGGGGAAATTAACCTACGAGCAGTACTTC. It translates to CSASRQGKLTYEQYF.

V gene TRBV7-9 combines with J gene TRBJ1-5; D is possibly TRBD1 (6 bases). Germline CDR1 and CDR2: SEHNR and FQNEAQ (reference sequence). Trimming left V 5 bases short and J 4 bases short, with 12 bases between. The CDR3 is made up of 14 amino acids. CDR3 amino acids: CASSKDRLNQPQHF. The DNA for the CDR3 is TGTGCCAGCAGCAAGGACAGATTGAATCAGCCCCAGCATTTT.

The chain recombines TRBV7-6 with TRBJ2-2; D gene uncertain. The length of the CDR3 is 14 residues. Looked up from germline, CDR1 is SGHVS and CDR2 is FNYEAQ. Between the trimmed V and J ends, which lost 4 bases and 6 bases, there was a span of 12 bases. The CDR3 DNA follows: TGTGCCAGCAGCTCCGGAGTGGTAGCCGGGGAGCTGTTTTTT. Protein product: CASSSGVVAGELFF.

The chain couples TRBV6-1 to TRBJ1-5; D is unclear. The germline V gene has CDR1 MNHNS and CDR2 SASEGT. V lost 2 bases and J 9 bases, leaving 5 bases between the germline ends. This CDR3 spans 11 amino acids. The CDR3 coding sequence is TGTGCCAGCAGTGAAATCAGGCCCCAGCATTTT. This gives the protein CASSEIRPQHF.

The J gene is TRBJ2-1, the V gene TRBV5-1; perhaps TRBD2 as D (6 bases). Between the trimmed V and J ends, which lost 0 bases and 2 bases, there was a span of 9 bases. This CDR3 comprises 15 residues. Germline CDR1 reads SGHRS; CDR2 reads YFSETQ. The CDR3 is CASSLDGGTYNEQFF. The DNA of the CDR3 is TGCGCCAGCAGCTTGGATGGGGGGACCTACAATGAGCAGTTCTTC.

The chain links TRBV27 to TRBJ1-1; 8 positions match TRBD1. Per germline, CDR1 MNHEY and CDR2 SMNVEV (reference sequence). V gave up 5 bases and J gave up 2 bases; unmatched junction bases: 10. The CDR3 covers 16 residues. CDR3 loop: CASSPGPGQGNTEAFF. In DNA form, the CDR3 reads TGTGCCAGCAGTCCGGGCCCCGGACAGGGCAACACTGAAGCTTTCTTT.

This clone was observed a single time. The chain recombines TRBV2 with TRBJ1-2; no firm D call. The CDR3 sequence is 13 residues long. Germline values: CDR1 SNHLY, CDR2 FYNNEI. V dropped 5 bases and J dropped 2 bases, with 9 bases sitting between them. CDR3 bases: TGTGCCAGCAGTCAGGATCAAAACTATGGCTACACCTTC. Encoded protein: CASSQDQNYGYTF.

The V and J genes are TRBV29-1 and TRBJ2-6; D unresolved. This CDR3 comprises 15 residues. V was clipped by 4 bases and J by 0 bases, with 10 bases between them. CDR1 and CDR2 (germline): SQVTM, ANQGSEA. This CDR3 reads CSVGQVHSGANVLTF. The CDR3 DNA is TGCAGCGTTGGGCAGGTTCACTCTGGGGCCAACGTCCTGACTTTC. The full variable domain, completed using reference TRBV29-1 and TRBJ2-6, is SAVISQKPSRDICQRGTSLTIQCQVDSQVTMMFWYRQQPGQSLTLIATANQGSEATYESGFVIDKFPISRPNLTFSTLTVSNMSPEDSSIYLCSVGQVHSGANVLTFGAGSRLTVL.

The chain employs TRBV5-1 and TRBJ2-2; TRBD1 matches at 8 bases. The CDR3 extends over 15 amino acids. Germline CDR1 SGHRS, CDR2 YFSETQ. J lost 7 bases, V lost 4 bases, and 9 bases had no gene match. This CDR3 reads CASSPDAGGFGELFF. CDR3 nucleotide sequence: TGCGCCAGCAGCCCCGACGCAGGGGGCTTCGGGGAGCTGTTTTTT.

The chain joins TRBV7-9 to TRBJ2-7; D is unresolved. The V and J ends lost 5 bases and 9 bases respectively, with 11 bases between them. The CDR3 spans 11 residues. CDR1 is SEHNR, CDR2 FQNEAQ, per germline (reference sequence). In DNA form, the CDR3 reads TGTGCCAGCAGCGTCCAAAGAGGGCAGTACTTC. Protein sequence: CASSVQRGQYF.

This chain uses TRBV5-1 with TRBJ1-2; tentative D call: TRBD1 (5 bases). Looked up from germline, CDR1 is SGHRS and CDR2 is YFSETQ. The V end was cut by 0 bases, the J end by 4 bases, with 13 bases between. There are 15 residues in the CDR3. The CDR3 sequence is CASSLGAGFFYGYTF. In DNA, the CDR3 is TGCGCCAGCAGCTTGGGGGCAGGGTTCTTCTATGGCTACACCTTC.

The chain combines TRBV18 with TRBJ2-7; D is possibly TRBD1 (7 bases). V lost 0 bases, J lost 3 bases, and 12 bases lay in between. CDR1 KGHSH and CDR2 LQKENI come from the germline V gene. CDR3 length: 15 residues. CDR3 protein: CASSPPGGQIYEQYF. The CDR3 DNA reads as TGTGCCAGCTCACCACCGGGGGGACAGATCTACGAGCAGTACTTC.

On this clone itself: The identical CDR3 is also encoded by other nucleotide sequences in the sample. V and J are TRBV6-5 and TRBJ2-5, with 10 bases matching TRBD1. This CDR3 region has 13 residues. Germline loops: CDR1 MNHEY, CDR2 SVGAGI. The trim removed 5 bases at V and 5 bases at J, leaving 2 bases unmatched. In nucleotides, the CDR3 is TGTGCCAGCAGTCGGGACAGGGGCGAGACCCAGTACTTC. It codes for CASSRDRGETQYF.

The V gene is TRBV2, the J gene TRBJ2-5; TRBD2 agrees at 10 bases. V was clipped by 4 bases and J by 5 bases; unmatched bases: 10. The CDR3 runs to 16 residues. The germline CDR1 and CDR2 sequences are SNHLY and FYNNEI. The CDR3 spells CASSGWGTSDVETQYF. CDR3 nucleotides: TGTGCCAGCAGTGGGTGGGGGACTAGCGATGTGGAGACCCAGTACTTC. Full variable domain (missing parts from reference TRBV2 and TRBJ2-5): EPEVTQTPSHQVTQMGQEVILRCVPISNHLYFYWYRQILGQKVEFLVSFYNNEISEKSEIFDDQFSVERPDGSNFTLKIRSTKLEDSAMYFCASSGWGTSDVETQYFGPGTRLLVL.

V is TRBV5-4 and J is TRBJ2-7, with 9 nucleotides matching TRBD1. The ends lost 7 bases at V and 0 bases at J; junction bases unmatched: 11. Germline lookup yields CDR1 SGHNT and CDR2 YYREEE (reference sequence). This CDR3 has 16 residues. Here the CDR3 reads CASGQGPEVDSYEQYF. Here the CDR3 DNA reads TGTGCCAGCGGACAGGGGCCAGAAGTCGACTCCTACGAGCAGTACTTC.

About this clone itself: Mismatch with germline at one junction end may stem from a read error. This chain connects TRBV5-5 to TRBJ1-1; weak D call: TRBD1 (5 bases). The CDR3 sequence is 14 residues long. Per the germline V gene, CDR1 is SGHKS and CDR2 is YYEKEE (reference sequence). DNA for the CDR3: TGTGCCAGCGGAGGGGAGGGGAGGAACGCTGAAGCTTTCTTT. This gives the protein CASGGEGRNAEAFF.

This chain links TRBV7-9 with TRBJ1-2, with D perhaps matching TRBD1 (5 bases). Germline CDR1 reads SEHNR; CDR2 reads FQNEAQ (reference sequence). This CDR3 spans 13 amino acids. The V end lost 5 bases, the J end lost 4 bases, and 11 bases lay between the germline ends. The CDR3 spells CASSPGGVYGYTF. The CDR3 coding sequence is TGTGCCAGCAGCCCGGGGGGAGTCTATGGCTACACCTTC.

The CDR3 DNA follows: TGTGCCAGCAGCAAAGACCTCGCGCCGGGACATCAGGACGGCAATGAGCAGTTCTTC. Translation: CASSKDLAPGHQDGNEQFF. The chain recombines TRBV21-1 with TRBJ2-1; the table gives TRBD1 as D, unverified against the DNA. TRBV21-1 is shown as a pseudogene. The CDR3 has 19 amino acids.